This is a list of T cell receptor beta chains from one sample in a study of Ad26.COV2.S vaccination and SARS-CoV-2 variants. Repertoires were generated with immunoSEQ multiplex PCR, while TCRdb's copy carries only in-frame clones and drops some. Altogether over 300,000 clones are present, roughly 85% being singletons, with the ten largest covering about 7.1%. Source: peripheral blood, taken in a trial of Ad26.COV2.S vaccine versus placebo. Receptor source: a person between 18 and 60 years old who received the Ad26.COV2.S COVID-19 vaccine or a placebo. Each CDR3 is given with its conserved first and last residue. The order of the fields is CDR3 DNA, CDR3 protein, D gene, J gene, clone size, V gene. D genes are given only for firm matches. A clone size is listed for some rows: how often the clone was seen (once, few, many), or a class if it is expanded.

CDR3nt: TGTGCCAGCAGCCCGACAGGGAGCAACACAGATACGCAGTATTTT; CDR3aa: CASSPTGSNTDTQYF; d_gene: TRBD1; j_gene: TRBJ2-3; abundance: once; v_gene: TRBV7-9
CDR3nt: TGTGCCACCCGAGACAGGGGTTCGAATCAGCCCCAGCATTTT; CDR3aa: CATRDRGSNQPQHF; d_gene: TRBD1; j_gene: TRBJ1-5; abundance: -; v_gene: TRBV24-1
CDR3nt: TGTGCCAGCAGCTTAGCGTCTGGGGCAGACTATGGCTACACCTTC; CDR3aa: CASSLASGADYGYTF; d_gene: -; j_gene: TRBJ1-2; abundance: -; v_gene: TRBV7-2
CDR3nt: TGTGCCAGCAGCTTGGGGGTCCATCAGCCCCAGCATTTT; CDR3aa: CASSLGVHQPQHF; d_gene: -; j_gene: TRBJ1-5; abundance: -; v_gene: TRBV11-2
CDR3nt: TGTGCCAGCTCACGTCCCGGGACGACTGCCTACGAGCAGTACTTC; CDR3aa: CASSRPGTTAYEQYF; d_gene: -; j_gene: TRBJ2-7; abundance: -; v_gene: TRBV18
CDR3nt: TGCGCCAGCGCACTACGGACAGGGGGCTACGAGCAGTACTTC; CDR3aa: CASALRTGGYEQYF; d_gene: TRBD1; j_gene: TRBJ2-7; abundance: -; v_gene: TRBV5-1
CDR3nt: TGTGCCGGGACGTCGGGGGACATTCAGTACTTC; CDR3aa: CAGTSGDIQYF; d_gene: -; j_gene: TRBJ2-4; abundance: -; v_gene: TRBV7-9
CDR3nt: TGTGCCAGCAGCTTAGACCCTGGTAGGGAGAATGAGCAGTTCTTC; CDR3aa: CASSLDPGRENEQFF; d_gene: -; j_gene: TRBJ2-1; abundance: many; v_gene: TRBV7-9
CDR3nt: TGCAGTGCTAGTCCCCATCTTATTTACAATGAGCAGTTCTTC; CDR3aa: CSASPHLIYNEQFF; d_gene: -; j_gene: TRBJ2-1; abundance: -; v_gene: TRBV20-1
CDR3nt: TGTGCCAGCAGCCCAATACAGGGTTACGAGCAGTACTTC; CDR3aa: CASSPIQGYEQYF; d_gene: -; j_gene: TRBJ2-7; abundance: few; v_gene: TRBV9
CDR3nt: TGCAGTGCTAGTCCGAGAGGGGGAGCCACTGAAGCTTTCTTT; CDR3aa: CSASPRGGATEAFF; d_gene: -; j_gene: TRBJ1-1; abundance: -; v_gene: TRBV20-1
CDR3nt: TGCGCCAGCCGCCCTTACATCGCCAGGGGGAGGGAGCAGTACTTC; CDR3aa: CASRPYIARGREQYF; d_gene: -; j_gene: TRBJ2-7; abundance: -; v_gene: TRBV23-1
CDR3nt: TGTGCCAGCAGCCCAGAACGGGGGGCAGGGTTGGCGCAGTTCTTC; CDR3aa: CASSPERGAGLAQFF; d_gene: -; j_gene: TRBJ2-1; abundance: -; v_gene: TRBV11-3
CDR3nt: TGTGCCAGCAGCCCTGGGACAGCCGGTCAGCCCCAGCATTTT; CDR3aa: CASSPGTAGQPQHF; d_gene: TRBD1; j_gene: TRBJ1-5; abundance: few; v_gene: TRBV7-9
CDR3nt: TGTGCCAGCAGTTACTCGATACTCGACCCGACGGTTGATAGCAATCAGCCCCAGCATTTT; CDR3aa: CASSYSILDPTVDSNQPQHF; d_gene: -; j_gene: TRBJ1-5; abundance: few; v_gene: TRBV6-2/TRBV6-3
CDR3nt: TGTGCCAGCAGCCGTCGACAGGGGAGCACAGATACGCAGTATTTT; CDR3aa: CASSRRQGSTDTQYF; d_gene: TRBD1; j_gene: TRBJ2-3; abundance: -; v_gene: TRBV7-9
CDR3nt: TGTGCCAGCAGCACACCAAACCCGACAGGGTTTGGGAACACTGAAGCTTTCTTT; CDR3aa: CASSTPNPTGFGNTEAFF; d_gene: TRBD1; j_gene: TRBJ1-1; abundance: -; v_gene: TRBV7-9
CDR3nt: TGTGCCAGCAGCTTACTAGCGGTGGGCACAGATACGCAGTATTTT; CDR3aa: CASSLLAVGTDTQYF; d_gene: TRBD2; j_gene: TRBJ2-3; abundance: -; v_gene: TRBV5-4
CDR3nt: TGTGCCAGCAGCCCGAGCGGGAGAGGAGATACGCAGTATTTT; CDR3aa: CASSPSGRGDTQYF; d_gene: TRBD2; j_gene: TRBJ2-3; abundance: -; v_gene: TRBV6-2/TRBV6-3
CDR3nt: TGTGCTAGTGGTTTAGGACGGACCCAGTACTTC; CDR3aa: CASGLGRTQYF; d_gene: -; j_gene: TRBJ2-5; abundance: -; v_gene: TRBV12-5
CDR3nt: TGTGCCTGGGCGGGGGGCTCCCATAGATCACCCCTCCACTTT; CDR3aa: CAWAGGSHRSPLHF; d_gene: -; j_gene: TRBJ1-6; abundance: -; v_gene: TRBV30
CDR3nt: TGTGCCAGCAGCTTAGCGGTGGCCCAGCAAGAGACCCAGTACTTC; CDR3aa: CASSLAVAQQETQYF; d_gene: -; j_gene: TRBJ2-5; abundance: -; v_gene: TRBV7-9
CDR3nt: TGTGCCAGCAGTTACGCTACAGGGGGTTATTCACCCCTCCACTTT; CDR3aa: CASSYATGGYSPLHF; d_gene: TRBD1; j_gene: TRBJ1-6; abundance: -; v_gene: TRBV5-5
CDR3nt: TGCGCCAGCAGCTTGCCACGGGGCAGGACTAGCACAGATACGCAGTATTTT; CDR3aa: CASSLPRGRTSTDTQYF; d_gene: -; j_gene: TRBJ2-3; abundance: -; v_gene: TRBV5-1
CDR3nt: TGCGCCAGCAGCGTATACAGGAGCACAGATACGCAGTATTTT; CDR3aa: CASSVYRSTDTQYF; d_gene: -; j_gene: TRBJ2-3; abundance: once; v_gene: TRBV5-1
CDR3nt: TGTGCCAGCAGCTTAGGACGGTCCACAGATACGCAGTATTTT; CDR3aa: CASSLGRSTDTQYF; d_gene: -; j_gene: TRBJ2-3; abundance: -; v_gene: TRBV11-3
CDR3nt: TGTGCCAGCAGCTTAGGGGTAGATACGCAGTATTTT; CDR3aa: CASSLGVDTQYF; d_gene: -; j_gene: TRBJ2-3; abundance: -; v_gene: TRBV7-3
CDR3nt: TGTGCCAGCAGCTTAAATGGGGGCGCTGCCTTCAATGAGCAGTTCTTC; CDR3aa: CASSLNGGAAFNEQFF; d_gene: -; j_gene: TRBJ2-1; abundance: -; v_gene: TRBV7-3
CDR3nt: TGTGCCAGCAGCTTCCCCTTGCGAAGGGAGACCCAGTACTTC; CDR3aa: CASSFPLRRETQYF; d_gene: -; j_gene: TRBJ2-5; abundance: -; v_gene: TRBV5-6
CDR3nt: TGCGCCAGCAGCCACACTAGCGGGAGGATCTCCTACGAGCAGTACTTC; CDR3aa: CASSHTSGRISYEQYF; d_gene: TRBD2; j_gene: TRBJ2-7; abundance: -; v_gene: TRBV4-1
CDR3nt: TGTGCCAGCAGCGACAGAGGGAGCACAGATACGCAGTATTTT; CDR3aa: CASSDRGSTDTQYF; d_gene: -; j_gene: TRBJ2-3; abundance: -; v_gene: TRBV5-4
CDR3nt: TGTGCCAGCAGCTCTACGCCGCCGGAAGAGACCCAGTACTTC; CDR3aa: CASSSTPPEETQYF; d_gene: -; j_gene: TRBJ2-5; abundance: -; v_gene: TRBV11-2
CDR3nt: TGTGCCAGTAGTAGAGGGACAGGGAGGCACTATGGCTACACCTTC; CDR3aa: CASSRGTGRHYGYTF; d_gene: TRBD1; j_gene: TRBJ1-2; abundance: once; v_gene: TRBV19
CDR3nt: TGTGCCACTTCCGGACAGGGGGCCTCTGGCTACACCTTC; CDR3aa: CATSGQGASGYTF; d_gene: TRBD1; j_gene: TRBJ1-2; abundance: -; v_gene: TRBV19
CDR3nt: TGTGCCAGCAGCCACTGGACAGGGCCATACAATGAGCAGTTCTTC; CDR3aa: CASSHWTGPYNEQFF; d_gene: TRBD1; j_gene: TRBJ2-1; abundance: -; v_gene: TRBV6-2/TRBV6-3
CDR3nt: TGTGCCAGCAGCTTGGACATCAGCAGCACTGAAGCTTTCTTT; CDR3aa: CASSLDISSTEAFF; d_gene: -; j_gene: TRBJ1-1; abundance: once; v_gene: TRBV7-2
CDR3nt: TGTGCCATCAGGGGGACAGGGGGTTCCTACGAGCAGTACTTC; CDR3aa: CAIRGTGGSYEQYF; d_gene: TRBD1; j_gene: TRBJ2-7; abundance: -; v_gene: TRBV10-3
CDR3nt: TGTGCCAGCAGTCTCCCGAATCAGCCCCAGCATTTT; CDR3aa: CASSLPNQPQHF; d_gene: -; j_gene: TRBJ1-5; abundance: -; v_gene: TRBV6-2/TRBV6-3